In its sample, the clone carrying this T cell receptor (beta chain) was seen once. The antigen remains unidentified. Here immunoSEQ multiplex PCR was the method, and the copy in TCRdb shows in-frame clones only, minus some. The sample carries approximately 2.3 million clones, approximately 93% recorded once. The source of the sample is a study of shared clonotypes between healthy human individuals. Whole-study results and caveats: Clonotypes shared by all four sorted-subset donors had higher generation probabilities than non-shared clonotypes.

Germline assignment: CDR1 MDHEN and CDR2 SYDVKM. The ends lost 5 bases at V and 5 bases at J; junction bases unmatched: 7. The CDR3 covers 15 residues. The V and J genes are TRBV28 and TRBJ1-5, with 9 positions matching TRBD1. The sample consisted of naive CD4+ T cells from PBMCs. The subset denotes: CD45RA+ positively selected. This receptor was taken from a man aged 18 to 29 in good health. Some clones in this sample may be carry-over from other donors' samples. CDR3 sequence (DNA): TGTGCCAGCAGTCCCTGGGACAGGGCGCATCAGCCCCAGCATTTT. It codes for CASSPWDRAHQPQHF.